This T cell receptor (beta chain) originates from a study of neurological immune-mediated disorders. At the level of the study: Relapsing-remitting forms accounted for about 90% of the 34 multiple sclerosis patients and secondary progressive forms for 3.

TCRdb re-called the 5' RACE reads with MiXCR, one entry per CDR3 protein. In the table there are tens of thousands of distinct CDR3 sequences, around 5% of which are singletons. This clonotype was recorded many times. 2 million PBMCs stored at -80 C were the source of the unsorted libraries. This CDR3 has 13 residues. CDR1 is MDHEN, CDR2 SYDVKM, per germline. V was cut by 5 bases and J by 8 bases, with 13 bases left in between. V gene TRBV28 combines with J gene TRBJ2-1; D call uncertain. The sequenced material came from PBMCs. The origin of this receptor is a woman between 45 and 60 years old with multiple sclerosis. The CDR3 DNA sequence: TGTGCCAGCAGTCCGTATGGGTCGGATGAGCAGTTCTTC. Translated, it gives CASSPYGSDEQFF. Full variable domain (missing parts from reference TRBV28 and TRBJ2-1): DVKVTQSSRYLVKRTGEKVFLECVQDMDHENMFWYRQDPGLGLRLIYFSYDVKMKEKGDIPEGYSVSREKKERFSLILESASTNQTSMYLCASSPYGSDEQFFGPGTRLTVL.